This T cell receptor (beta chain) was captured in a study of blood T cell repertoires in COVID-19. The CDR3 has 16 residues. Germline values: CDR1 MDHEN, CDR2 SYDVKM. Trimming cost V 4 bases and J 5 bases; bases outside gene matches: 5. This table comes from immunoSEQ multiplex PCR, and its TCRdb copy is limited to in-frame clones, with some not included. The sample yields some 33,000 clones, 91% seen once. The sample consisted of peripheral blood. J is TRBJ2-5 and V is TRBV28; 15 bases map to TRBD2. This TCR was sampled from a human donor in a cohort sampled during active COVID-19. CDR3 in amino acids: CASSWTSGGADETQYF. The CDR3, as DNA: TGTGCCAGCAGTTGGACTAGCGGGGGGGCCGACGAGACCCAGTACTTC. The variable domain in full, completed from reference TRBV28 and TRBJ2-5, reads DVKVTQSSRYLVKRTGEKVFLECVQDMDHENMFWYRQDPGLGLRLIYFSYDVKMKEKGDIPEGYSVSREKKERFSLILESASTNQTSMYLCASSWTSGGADETQYFGPGTRLLVL.